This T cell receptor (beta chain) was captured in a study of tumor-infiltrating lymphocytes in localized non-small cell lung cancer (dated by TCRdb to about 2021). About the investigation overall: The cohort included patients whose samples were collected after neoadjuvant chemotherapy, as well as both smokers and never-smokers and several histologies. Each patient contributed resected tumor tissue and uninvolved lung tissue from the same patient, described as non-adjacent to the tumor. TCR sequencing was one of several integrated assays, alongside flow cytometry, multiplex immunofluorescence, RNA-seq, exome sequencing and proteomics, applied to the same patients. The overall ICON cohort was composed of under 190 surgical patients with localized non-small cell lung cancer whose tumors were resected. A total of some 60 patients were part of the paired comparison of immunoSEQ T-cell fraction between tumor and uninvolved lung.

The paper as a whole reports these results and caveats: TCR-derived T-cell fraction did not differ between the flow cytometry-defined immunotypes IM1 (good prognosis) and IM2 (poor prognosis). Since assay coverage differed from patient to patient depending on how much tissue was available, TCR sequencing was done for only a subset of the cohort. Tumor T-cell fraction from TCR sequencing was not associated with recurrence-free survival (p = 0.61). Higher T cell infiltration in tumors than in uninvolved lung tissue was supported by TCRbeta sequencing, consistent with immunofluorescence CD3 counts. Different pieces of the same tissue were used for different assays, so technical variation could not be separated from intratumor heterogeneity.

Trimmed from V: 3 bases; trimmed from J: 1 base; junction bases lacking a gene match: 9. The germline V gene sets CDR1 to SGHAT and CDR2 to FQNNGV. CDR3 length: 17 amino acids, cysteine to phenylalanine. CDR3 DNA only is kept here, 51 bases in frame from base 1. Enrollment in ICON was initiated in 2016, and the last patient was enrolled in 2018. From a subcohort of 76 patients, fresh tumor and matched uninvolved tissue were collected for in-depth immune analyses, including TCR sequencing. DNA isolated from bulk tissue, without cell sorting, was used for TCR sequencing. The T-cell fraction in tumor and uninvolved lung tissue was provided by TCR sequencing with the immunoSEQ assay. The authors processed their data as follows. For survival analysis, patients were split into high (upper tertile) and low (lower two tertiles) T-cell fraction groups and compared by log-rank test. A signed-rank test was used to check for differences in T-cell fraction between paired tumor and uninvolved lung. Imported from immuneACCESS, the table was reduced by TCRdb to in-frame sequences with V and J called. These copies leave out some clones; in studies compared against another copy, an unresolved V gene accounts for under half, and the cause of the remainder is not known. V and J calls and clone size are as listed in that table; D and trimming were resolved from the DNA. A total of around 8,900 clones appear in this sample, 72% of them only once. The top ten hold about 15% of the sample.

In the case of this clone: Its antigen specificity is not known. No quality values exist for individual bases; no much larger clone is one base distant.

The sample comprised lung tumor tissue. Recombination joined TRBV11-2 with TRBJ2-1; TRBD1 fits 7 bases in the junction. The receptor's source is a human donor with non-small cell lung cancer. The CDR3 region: CASSFYFDRESYNEQFF. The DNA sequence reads TGTGCCAGCAGCTTCTACTTCGACAGGGAATCCTACAATGAGCAGTTCTTC.